This entry describes one T cell receptor beta chain. TCRdb keeps only in-frame clones here, not all; method: immunoSEQ multiplex PCR. The sample has around 42,000 clones; 88% are singletons. The data originate from a study of T cell changes during pregnancy in multiple sclerosis. This CDR3 contains 17 residues. Germline CDR1 and CDR2: MDHEN and SYDVKM. J was trimmed by 6 bases and V by 6 bases; bases with no gene match: 14. The origin of this receptor is a female donor in good health, enrolled as a control in a pregnancy study. Sequencing used peripheral blood, obtained in the first trimester of pregnancy. The rearrangement links TRBV28 to TRBJ2-7, with 13 nucleotides matching TRBD2. CDR3 protein: CASSSLSTSGRLVEQYF. DNA for the CDR3: TGTGCCAGCAGCAGCCTATCGACTAGCGGGAGGTTGGTCGAGCAGTACTTC. Filled out from reference TRBV28 and TRBJ2-7, the complete variable domain reads DVKVTQSSRYLVKRTGEKVFLECVQDMDHENMFWYRQDPGLGLRLIYFSYDVKMKEKGDIPEGYSVSREKKERFSLILESASTNQTSMYLCASSSLSTSGRLVEQYFGPGTRLTVT.